Given below is one T cell receptor beta chain in context. This CDR3 comprises 16 residues. V was pared by 6 bases and J by 8 bases, with 22 bases between. Germline V gene lookup returns CDR1 MDHEN and CDR2 SYDVKM. Clones were read by immunoSEQ multiplex PCR, and TCRdb kept only the in-frame ones, dropping some. The sample contains about 180,000 clones, around 85% of which appear only once. This record belongs to a study of blood T cell repertoires in COVID-19. Whole-study context: COVID-19 samples collected from the United States, Italy and Spain covered acute and convalescent phases. In each case, the material was cDNA or gDNA derived from T cells, B-cell-depleted T cells, or PBMCs.

The source of this sequence is a man aged 55 to 70 with acute or convalescent COVID-19. The V gene is TRBV28, the J gene TRBJ1-4; maybe TRBD1 (6 bases). Sequenced input: peripheral blood. This CDR3 is CASSPGLGAGEEKLFF. CDR3 sequence (DNA): TGTGCCAGCAGCCCGGGGTTGGGGGCGGGTGAGGAAAAACTGTTTTTT.